What follows are 18 T cell receptor beta chains derived from one specimen sequenced in a study of cytomegalovirus exposure and HLA in healthy donors. Use of 60 Vbeta and 13 Jbeta primers characterized the PCR. TCRdb keeps only in-frame clones here, not all; method: immunoSEQ multiplex PCR. The sample includes over 100,000 clones, about 72% seen only once; the top ten take about 1.5%. Material: PBMCs. The receptor set was obtained from a female donor in good health and CMV-seronegative.

The V gene is TRBV19, the J gene TRBJ1-1; 8 nucleotides match TRBD1. CDR1 is LNHDA, CDR2 SQIVND, per germline (reference sequence). With V trimmed by 4 bases and J by 3 bases, 4 bases remained unmatched. The length of the CDR3 is 14 residues. CDR3 region: CASSNGQGHTEAFF. DNA of the CDR3: TGTGCCAGTAGTAACGGACAGGGCCACACTGAAGCTTTCTTT.

This clone was seen more than once but under ten times. The chain recombines TRBV28 with TRBJ1-2, with D unclear. Per the germline V gene, CDR1 is MDHEN and CDR2 is SYDVKM. The CDR3 sequence is 13 residues long. V was shortened by 5 bases and J by 2 bases, with 9 bases between the two germline ends. The CDR3 loop is CASSSTPNYGYTF. Written as DNA, the CDR3 is TGTGCCAGCAGTAGTACTCCAAACTATGGCTACACCTTC.

V and J are TRBV2 and TRBJ2-3; D remains unclear. The germline gives CDR1 SNHLY, CDR2 FYNNEI. The CDR3 is 14 residues long. V lost 9 bases to trimming and J lost 0 bases, with 13 bases between them. Written as DNA, the CDR3 is TGTGCCAGGCGCACTATGCTTAGCACAGATACGCAGTATTTT. Translated: CARRTMLSTDTQYF.

The rearrangement links TRBV7-3 to TRBJ1-3; 7 bases match TRBD1. Germline loops: CDR1 SGHTA, CDR2 FQGTGA. CDR3 length equals 15 residues. The V gene end was trimmed by 6 bases and the J gene end by 4 bases; junction bases not matched to a gene: 9. The CDR3 DNA follows: TGTGCCAGCAGTCCCACAGGGGTTGACGGAAACACCATATATTTT. Translation gives CASSPTGVDGNTIYF.

This chain connects TRBV7-6 to TRBJ2-5; 7 bases line up with TRBD2. The CDR3 has 14 amino acids. V was pared by 1 base and J by 3 bases, with 2 bases of the junction left unmatched. Germline V CDR1 and CDR2: SGHVS, FNYEAQ. CDR3 nucleotide sequence: TGTGCCAGCAGCTTAGACGGGGGGAAAGAGACCCAGTACTTC. Amino acids: CASSLDGGKETQYF.

This sequence joins TRBV7-6 and TRBJ2-1, with TRBD1 identical over 7 bases. Germline assignment: CDR1 SGHVS and CDR2 FNYEAQ. The trim removed 5 bases at V and 4 bases at J, leaving 8 bases unmatched. The CDR3 is 15 amino acids. CDR3 coding DNA: TGTGCCAGCAGCAGGGGGCGGGTGGGGTACAATGAGCAGTTCTTC. It yields the protein CASSRGRVGYNEQFF. Combining the CDR3 with reference TRBV7-6 and TRBJ2-1 gives the whole variable domain GAGVSQSPRYKVTKRGQDVALRCDPISGHVSLYWYRQALGQGPEFLTYFNYEAQQDKSGLPNDRFSAERPEGSISTLTIQRTEQRDSAMYRCASSRGRVGYNEQFFGPGTRLTVL.

This chain joins TRBV5-1 and TRBJ1-2; D is undetermined. The CDR3 consists of 13 residues. The V end was cut by 4 bases, the J end by 1 base, with 8 bases between. CDR1 is SGHRS and CDR2 is YFSETQ in the germline V gene. The CDR3 region has the DNA TGCGCCAGCAGCCGGGGTTATAACTATGGCTACACCTTC. This sequence encodes CASSRGYNYGYTF.

As regards this clone: One end of the junction varies from germline; a read error may be responsible. The chain employs TRBV4-3 and TRBJ2-7; 9 bases are shared with TRBD1. Germline V gene data show CDR1 as LGHNA and CDR2 as YSLEER. This CDR3 has 13 residues. CDR3 nucleotide sequence: TGCGCCAGCAGCATGGACAGGGGCGGACGAGGGCACTTC. Amino acid sequence: CASSMDRGGRGHF.

The table lists this clone with a few counts. V gene TRBV7-9 combines with J gene TRBJ2-1, with D possibly TRBD1 on 5 matching bases. The CDR3 runs 14 residues. Between the trimmed V and J ends, which lost 5 bases and 8 bases, there was a span of 16 bases. Germline values: CDR1 SEHNR, CDR2 FQNEAQ (reference sequence). CDR3 coding DNA: TGTGCCAGCAGCGCGAGTGGAAGGGGCGATGAGCAGTTCTTC. Translation gives CASSASGRGDEQFF.

This chain joins TRBV9 and TRBJ2-7; tentative D call: TRBD2 (5 bases). This CDR3 comprises 14 residues. Germline V gives CDR1 SGDLS, CDR2 YYNGEE. The V end was cut by 0 bases, the J end by 6 bases, with 13 bases between. Here the CDR3 reads CASSVGSRAGEQYF. In DNA, the CDR3 is TGTGCCAGCAGCGTAGGCAGTAGGGCGGGCGAGCAGTACTTC.

The rearrangement joins TRBV6-1 to TRBJ2-7; weak D call: TRBD1 (5 bases). Germline V lookup: CDR1 MNHNS, CDR2 SASEGT. Trimming left V 1 base short and J 7 bases short, with 17 bases between. The CDR3 extends over 15 amino acids. The DNA for the CDR3 is TGTGCCAGCAGTGAAGTCCAGGGAATTTCATGGGAGCAGTACTTC. It codes for CASSEVQGISWEQYF.

The chain combines TRBV28 with TRBJ1-2; D might be TRBD1 (6 bases). V lost 5 bases and J lost 4, with 11 bases in between. The CDR3 loop spans 13 amino acids. Germline assignment: CDR1 MDHEN and CDR2 SYDVKM. CDR3 DNA: TGTGCCAGCAGTCAGACAGGAGCCTATGGCTACACCTTC. Its translation is CASSQTGAYGYTF.

J is TRBJ2-3 and V is TRBV10-1; D gene uncertain. Trimming pared 3 bases from V and 1 base from J, leaving 17 bases between. This CDR3 contains 17 residues. Germline V lookup: CDR1 WNHNN, CDR2 SYGVQD (reference sequence). CDR3 coding DNA: TGCGCCAGCAGTGAACGAGACACCCTTATCGGCACAGATACGCAGTATTTT. Translation: CASSERDTLIGTDTQYF.

This clone was seen more than once but under ten times. The chain links TRBV11-2 to TRBJ1-1; 8 nucleotides align to TRBD1. CDR1 SGHAT and CDR2 FQNNGV come from the germline V gene. This CDR3 spans 13 amino acids. V lost 2 bases to trimming and J lost 6 bases; unmatched junction nucleotides: 2. The CDR3 region is CASSLIQGAEAFF. The DNA for the CDR3 is TGTGCCAGCAGCTTAATACAGGGGGCTGAAGCTTTCTTT. The full variable domain, with the rest looked up from reference TRBV11-2 and TRBJ1-1, is EAGVAQSPRYKIIEKRQSVAFWCNPISGHATLYWYQQILGQGPKLLIQFQNNGVVDDSQLPKDRFSAERLKGVDSTLKIQPAKLEDSAVYLCASSLIQGAEAFFGQGTRLTVV.

The chain has TRBV7-2 and TRBJ2-1, with D perhaps TRBD2 (6 bases). V was trimmed by 1 base and J by 4 bases, leaving 14 bases between them. The CDR3 totals 16 residues. The germline V gene has CDR1 SGHTA and CDR2 FQGNSA. The CDR3 loop is CASSLEGTPAYNEQFF. The CDR3 coding sequence is TGTGCCAGCAGCTTAGAAGGGACTCCCGCTTACAATGAGCAGTTCTTC.

The J gene is TRBJ2-2, the V gene TRBV5-1; 8 bases align to TRBD2. Germline V CDR1 and CDR2: SGHRS, YFSETQ. V shed 2 bases, J shed 0 bases, and the junction held 3 bases outside the gene matches. This CDR3 contains 16 residues. CDR3 nucleotide sequence: TGCGCCAGCAGCTTCTTAGCGGGAACGAACACCGGGGAGCTGTTTTTT. This gives the protein CASSFLAGTNTGELFF.

V is TRBV5-4 and J is TRBJ2-3; 9 bases match TRBD2. Trimming removed 1 base from V and 0 bases from J; junction bases left unmatched: 3. Germline V lookup: CDR1 SGHNT, CDR2 YYREEE (reference sequence). The CDR3 has 16 residues. CDR3 sequence: CASSLPSGTSTDTQYF. CDR3 in DNA: TGTGCCAGCAGCTTGCCTAGCGGGACTAGCACAGATACGCAGTATTTT.

J is TRBJ1-5 and V is TRBV28, with 11 bases aligning to TRBD1. Germline values: CDR1 MDHEN, CDR2 SYDVKM. Germline trimming cut 4 bases from V and 6 bases from J; bases unmatched to any gene: 5. This CDR3 spans 15 amino acids. DNA for the CDR3: TGTGCCAGCAGTTCCGGACAGGGGGCAGGTCAGCCCCAGCATTTT. Its protein is CASSSGQGAGQPQHF.